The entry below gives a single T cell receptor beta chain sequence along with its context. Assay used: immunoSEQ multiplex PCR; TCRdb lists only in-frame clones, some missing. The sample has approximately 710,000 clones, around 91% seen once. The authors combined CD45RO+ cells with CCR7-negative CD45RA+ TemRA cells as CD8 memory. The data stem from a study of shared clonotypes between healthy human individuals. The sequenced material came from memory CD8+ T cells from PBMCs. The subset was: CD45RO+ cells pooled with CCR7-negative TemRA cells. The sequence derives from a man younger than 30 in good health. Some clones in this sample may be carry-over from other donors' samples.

The DNA for the CDR3 is TGTGCCAGCAGTTTAGGGGGGCCCAACGAGCAGTACTTC. Encoded protein: CASSLGGPNEQYF. V and J are TRBV27 and TRBJ2-7; perhaps D is TRBD1 or TRBD2 (6 bases each). Trimming took off 2 bases at V and 5 bases at J, with 10 bases between the two ends. This CDR3 spans 13 amino acids. Germline V gene lookup returns CDR1 MNHEY and CDR2 SMNVEV (reference sequence).